This T cell receptor beta chain was retrieved from a study of T cells in Graves' hyperthyroidism and ophthalmopathy. The diagnostic basis comprised clinical symptoms, serum thyroxine and TRAb, thyroid ultrasound and orbital computed tomography. It was RNA transcripts that yielded the amplified TCR beta CDR3 regions. During a first-round RT-PCR of the TCR CDR3, the HTBI primer set was used. TCRdb called the multiplex PCR reads again in MiXCR, with one record for every CDR3 protein. The sample contains around 660,000 distinct CDR3 sequences, roughly 46% of which appear only once. What was sequenced was peripheral blood or thyroid tissue (not recorded which). The sequence came from an adult man with Graves' disease, either hyperthyroidism or ophthalmopathy (not recorded which).

As DNA, the CDR3 is TGTGCCAGCAGCCCCCCGGACCGAAACACCGGGGAGCTGTTTTTT. It yields the protein CASSPPDRNTGELFF. The rearrangement joins TRBV7-3 to TRBJ2-2; no firm D call. This CDR3 is built from 15 residues. Deletions cut 5 bases from V and 2 bases from J, with 12 bases between. Germline assignment: CDR1 SGHTA and CDR2 FQGTGA.